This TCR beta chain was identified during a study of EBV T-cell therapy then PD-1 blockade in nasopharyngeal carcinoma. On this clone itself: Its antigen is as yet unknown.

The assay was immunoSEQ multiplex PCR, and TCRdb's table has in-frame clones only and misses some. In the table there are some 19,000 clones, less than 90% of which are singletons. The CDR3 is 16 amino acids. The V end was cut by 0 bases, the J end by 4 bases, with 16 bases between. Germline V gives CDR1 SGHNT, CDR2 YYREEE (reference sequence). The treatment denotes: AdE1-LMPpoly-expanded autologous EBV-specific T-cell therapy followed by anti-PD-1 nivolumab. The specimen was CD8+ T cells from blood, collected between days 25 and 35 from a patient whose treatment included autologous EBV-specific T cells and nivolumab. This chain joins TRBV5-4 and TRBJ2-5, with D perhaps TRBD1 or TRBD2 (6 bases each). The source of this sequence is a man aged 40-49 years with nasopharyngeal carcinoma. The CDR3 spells CASSLGLGWGAETQYF. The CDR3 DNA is TGTGCCAGCAGCTTGGGGTTGGGGTGGGGGGCAGAGACCCAGTACTTC.